Listed below are T cell receptor beta chains from one sample, sequenced in a study of blood T cell repertoires in COVID-19. Produced via immunoSEQ multiplex PCR; TCRdb's table is partial and in-frame only. The sample yields approximately 230,000 clones, just over 85% seen once. The sequencing sample was made of peripheral blood. These receptors were obtained from a man aged 30-40 years who had recovered from COVID-19. Both conserved end residues are part of each CDR3. The D gene is left open where the match is weak. The size of a clone is reported for some rows only, either as once, few or many, or as a class for expanded clones.

J | V | D | length | size | CDR3 | DNA
TRBJ1-2 | TRBV27 | - | 15 | - | CASSLRIRANYGYTF | TGTGCCAGCAGTTTACGGATCAGGGCTAACTATGGCTACACCTTC
TRBJ1-5 | TRBV6-5 | - | 13 | - | CASQNLYDQPQHF | TGTGCCAGCCAAAATCTATATGATCAGCCCCAGCATTTT
TRBJ2-1 | TRBV7-2 | - | 13 | - | CASSFALEGEQFF | TGTGCCAGCAGCTTTGCCTTAGAGGGTGAGCAGTTCTTC
TRBJ1-1 | TRBV9 | TRBD1 | 17 | once | CASSRRSWTGANTEAFF | TGTGCCAGCAGCAGAAGAAGTTGGACAGGGGCGAACACTGAAGCTTTCTTT
TRBJ1-1 | TRBV6-2/TRBV6-3 | TRBD1 | 16 | - | CASSRWDGQGNTEAFF | TGTGCCAGCAGTCGATGGGACGGACAGGGGAACACTGAAGCTTTCTTT
TRBJ2-2 | TRBV18 | - | 14 | once | CASSWARDTGELFF | TGTGCCAGCTCCTGGGCCAGGGACACCGGGGAGCTGTTTTTT
TRBJ2-7 | TRBV19 | TRBD1 | 17 | - | CASSIGPTGQGAGEQYF | TGTGCCAGTAGTATAGGCCCCACGGGACAGGGGGCTGGAGAGCAGTACTTC
TRBJ2-3 | TRBV5-4 | - | 15 | - | CASSDQRGTTDTQYF | TGTGCCAGCAGCGACCAGAGGGGGACCACAGATACGCAGTATTTT
TRBJ1-2 | TRBV18 | TRBD1 | 15 | - | CASSRPGQGEYGYTF | TGTGCCAGCTCAAGACCGGGACAGGGAGAGTATGGCTACACCTTC
TRBJ1-2 | TRBV18 | TRBD1 | 14 | - | CASSPSGQGRGYTF | TGTGCCAGCTCACCGTCGGGACAGGGCCGTGGCTACACCTTC
TRBJ1-2 | TRBV14 | TRBD1 | 13 | - | CASSPRTGEGYTF | TGTGCCAGCAGCCCCCGGACAGGGGAAGGCTACACCTTC
TRBJ1-4 | TRBV5-8 | TRBD1 | 13 | - | CASPKGDSQKLFF | TGTGCCAGCCCCAAGGGGGACAGTCAAAAACTGTTTTTT
TRBJ2-1 | TRBV7-9 | - | 12 | - | CASSALAYEQFF | TGTGCCAGCAGCGCTCTAGCTTATGAGCAGTTCTTC
TRBJ1-4 | TRBV25-1 | - | 16 | - | CASSTFGGITNEKLFF | TGTGCCAGCAGTACATTCGGAGGAATCACTAATGAAAAACTGTTTTTT
TRBJ1-4 | TRBV19 | - | 15 | - | CASSMTRGPNEKLFF | TGTGCCAGTAGTATGACGAGAGGTCCTAATGAAAAACTGTTTTTT
TRBJ1-2 | TRBV13 | - | 13 | - | CASSLGGLRGYTF | TGTGCCAGCAGCTTAGGGGGGCTACGAGGCTACACCTTC
TRBJ2-3 | TRBV2 | - | 16 | - | CASILSGPESVNTQYF | TGTGCCAGCATCCTTTCCGGTCCCGAATCCGTGAATACGCAGTATTTT
TRBJ1-2 | TRBV5-1 | - | 13 | - | CASSSGAPTGYTF | TGCGCCAGCAGCAGTGGAGCACCGACGGGCTACACCTTC
TRBJ1-4 | TRBV7-2 | - | 15 | once | CASSSRPLTGEKLFF | TGTGCCAGCAGCTCTCGACCCCTGACGGGTGAAAAACTGTTTTTT
TRBJ1-2 | TRBV11-2 | - | 15 | once | CASSLVPGTTYGYTF | TGTGCCAGCAGCTTAGTTCCAGGGACTACCTATGGCTACACCTTC
TRBJ2-2 | TRBV7-9 | TRBD1 | 17 | few | CASSFIRTGKNTGELFF | TGTGCCAGCAGCTTCATTAGGACAGGGAAAAACACCGGGGAGCTGTTTTTT
TRBJ2-1 | TRBV5-6 | - | 13 | - | CASSGGSAHEQFF | TGTGCCAGCAGCGGGGGGTCCGCTCATGAGCAGTTCTTC
TRBJ2-7 | TRBV5-8 | TRBD2 | 17 | few | CASSLPSGGPIAYEQYF | TGTGCCAGCAGCTTACCTAGCGGGGGCCCAATCGCCTACGAGCAGTACTTC